The clone carrying this T cell receptor beta chain has just a few counts. Its antigen is as yet unknown. V was trimmed by 0 bases and J by 0 bases, leaving 10 bases between them. The CDR3 is 16 residues long. Per the germline V gene, CDR1 is SGDLS and CDR2 is YYNGEE. The data derive from a study of T cells in Graves' hyperthyroidism and ophthalmopathy. Study-wide points: Most thyroid-expanded clonotypes above 0.001 were also found in blood.

Amplification of TCR beta CDR3 regions was performed using RNA transcripts as template. Researchers ran a first-round RT-PCR on the TCR CDR3 using the HTBI primer set. Each CDR3 protein is one row after TCRdb ran MiXCR on the multiplex PCR reads. The data contain fewer than 450,000 distinct CDR3 sequences, approximately 14% of them singletons. The specimen was blood. The rearrangement uses TRBV9 and TRBJ1-3; D is unclear. The sequence came from an older woman with Graves' ophthalmopathy. The CDR3: CASSVGLGISGNTIYF. CDR3 coding DNA: TGTGCCAGCAGCGTAGGGCTGGGGATCTCTGGAAACACCATATATTTT.